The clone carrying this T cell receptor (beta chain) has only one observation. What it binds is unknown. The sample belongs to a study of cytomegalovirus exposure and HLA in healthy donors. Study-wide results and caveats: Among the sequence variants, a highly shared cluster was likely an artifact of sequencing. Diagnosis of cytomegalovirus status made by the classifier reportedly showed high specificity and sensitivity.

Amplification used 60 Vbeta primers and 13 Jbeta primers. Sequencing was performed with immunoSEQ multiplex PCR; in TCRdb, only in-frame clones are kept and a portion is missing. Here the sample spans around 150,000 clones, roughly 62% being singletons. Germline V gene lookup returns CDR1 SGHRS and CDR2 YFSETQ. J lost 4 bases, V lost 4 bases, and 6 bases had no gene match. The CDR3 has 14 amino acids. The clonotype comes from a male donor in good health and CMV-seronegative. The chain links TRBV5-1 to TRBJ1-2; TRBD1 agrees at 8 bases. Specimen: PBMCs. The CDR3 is CASSLDRAAYGYTF. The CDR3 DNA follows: TGCGCCAGCAGCCTGGACAGGGCCGCCTATGGCTACACCTTC.